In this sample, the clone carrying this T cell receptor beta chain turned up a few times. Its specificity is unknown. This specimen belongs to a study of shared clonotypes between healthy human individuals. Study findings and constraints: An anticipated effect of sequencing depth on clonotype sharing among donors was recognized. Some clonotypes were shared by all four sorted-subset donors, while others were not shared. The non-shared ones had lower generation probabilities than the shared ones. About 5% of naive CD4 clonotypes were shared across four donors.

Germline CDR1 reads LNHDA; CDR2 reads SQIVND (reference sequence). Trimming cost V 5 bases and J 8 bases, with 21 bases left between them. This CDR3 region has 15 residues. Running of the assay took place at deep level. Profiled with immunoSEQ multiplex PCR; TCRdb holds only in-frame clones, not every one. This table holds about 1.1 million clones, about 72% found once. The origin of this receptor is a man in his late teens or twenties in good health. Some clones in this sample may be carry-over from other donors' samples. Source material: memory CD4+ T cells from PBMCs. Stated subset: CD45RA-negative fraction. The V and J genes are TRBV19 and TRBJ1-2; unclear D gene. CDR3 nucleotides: TGTGCCAGTAGTCGACCGGACGGGGTTGGGAGCGGCTACACCTTC. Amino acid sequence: CASSRPDGVGSGYTF.